This TCR beta chain was retrieved from a study of Graves' ophthalmopathy and Graves' hyperthyroidism. Study observations and caveats: Clonotypes were expanded in thyroid at above 0.001 frequency, and most also appeared in blood.

The CDR3 is 17 residues long. The germline V gene has CDR1 SGHNT and CDR2 YYREEE (reference sequence). Amplifying from RNA transcripts, the study obtained TCR beta CDR3 regions. Investigators did first-round RT-PCR with HTBI primers, then second-round multiplex PCR. TCRdb re-derived calls from the multiplex PCR reads in MiXCR, one entry per CDR3 protein. The table includes about 740,000 distinct CDR3 sequences, roughly 41% detected once. Excluded were patients with other autoimmune diseases, uncontrolled infections, pregnancy or lactation. Reliance was placed on clinical symptoms, serum thyroxine, TRAb, thyroid ultrasound and orbital computed tomography for diagnosis. A remark on this clonotype: What it binds is unknown. Its ends do not fully match the called genes, so a read error is possible.

V usage is TRBV5-4 and J usage is TRBJ1-2; D may be TRBD1 (5 bases). Sequenced: peripheral blood. This receptor was taken from an adult man with Graves' ophthalmopathy. CDR3: CASSQDRDATWGHGYTF. CDR3 in DNA: TGCGCCAGCAGCCAAGACCGGGACGCCACTTGGGGCCATGGCTACACCTTC. Variable domain in full (rest from reference TRBV5-4 and TRBJ1-2): ETGVTQSPTHLIKTRGQQVTLRCSSQSGHNTVSWYQQALGQGPQFIFQYYREEENGRGNFPPRFSGLQFPNYSSELNVNALELDDSALYLCASSQDRDATWGHGYTFGSGTRLTVV.